The next 9 T cell receptor beta chains were all read from a single sample in a study of T cells in Graves' hyperthyroidism and ophthalmopathy. Amplified regions were TCR beta CDR3 sequences from RNA transcripts. Carried out on the TCR CDR3, a first-round RT-PCR used the HTBI primer set. TCRdb re-analysed the multiplex PCR reads in MiXCR, keeping a single row per CDR3 protein. The sample holds approximately 410,000 distinct CDR3 sequences, around 15% seen once. The specimen sequenced was blood. The receptor set was obtained from a woman under 30 with Graves' hyperthyroidism.

This clonotype was counted ten times or more. The rearrangement links TRBV20-1 to TRBJ2-7; 14 bases are a match to TRBD2. Losses at the gene ends were 3 bases for V and 3 bases for J; bases not matched to a gene: 16. Germline V lookup: CDR1 DFQATT, CDR2 SNEGSKA (reference sequence). This CDR3 contains 19 residues. CDR3 bases: TGCAGTGCTAGCCCTCCTCCGGGACTAGCGGGAGAGAGGCGCTACGAGCAGTACTTC. Residues: CSASPPPGLAGERRYEQYF.

This clonotype has ten or more counts. The gene calls are TRBV6-1 and TRBJ2-7; 7 bases match TRBD2. The germline gives CDR1 MNHNS, CDR2 SASEGT. The length of the CDR3 is 14 residues. The junction had 10 bases not matched to a gene; V was cut back by 8 bases and J by 3 bases. The chain's CDR3 is CASALSGMGYEQYF. CDR3 DNA: TGTGCCAGCGCACTGAGCGGGATGGGCTACGAGCAGTACTTC.

The sample holds many counts of this clonotype. The chain joins TRBV6-1 to TRBJ1-1; D is possibly TRBD1 (5 bases). CDR3 size: 13 residues. Trimming removed 8 bases at V and 1 base at J, with 11 bases between. Germline V CDR1 and CDR2: MNHNS, SASEGT. Written as DNA, the CDR3 is TGTGCCAGCTTCGGGACGAGGAACACTGAAGCTTTCTTT. This codes for CASFGTRNTEAFF.

This clonotype was picked up many times. J is TRBJ1-4 and V is TRBV28; D remains ambiguous. The CDR3 consists of 11 residues. Per the germline V gene, CDR1 is MDHEN and CDR2 is SYDVKM. The germline V and J ends were trimmed by 3 bases and 7 bases, with 3 bases remaining between them. This CDR3 reads CASSFLEKLFF. The CDR3 coding sequence is TGTGCCAGCAGTTTCCTTGAAAAACTGTTTTTT.

V is TRBV9 and J is TRBJ2-1; 13 bases are a match to TRBD2. Germline CDR1 is SGDLS and CDR2 is YYNGEE. V lost 3 bases to trimming and J lost 9 bases; unmatched junction nucleotides: 6. CDR3 size: 15 residues. The CDR3, as DNA: TGTGCCAGCAGCGGCGGACTAGCGGGAGATGGTGAGCAGTTCTTC. Protein product: CASSGGLAGDGEQFF.

This clonotype has at least ten counts. J is TRBJ1-3 and V is TRBV6-6; D may be TRBD1 (6 bases). Between the trimmed V and J ends, which lost 0 bases and 0 bases, there was a span of 15 bases. Germline V lookup: CDR1 MNHNY, CDR2 SVGAGI (reference sequence). The CDR3 covers 18 residues. The CDR3 nucleotides read TGTGCCAGCAGTTACTCAAGGACAGCGAAACTCTCTGGAAACACCATATATTTT. This codes for CASSYSRTAKLSGNTIYF.

This clonotype was seen many times. V is TRBV5-5 and J is TRBJ1-2, with D hard to call. The CDR3 sequence is 13 residues long. CDR1 is SGHKS and CDR2 is YYEKEE in the germline V gene (reference sequence). V was clipped by 2 bases and J by 2 bases, with 7 bases between them. The CDR3 loop is CASSLAANYGYTF. As DNA, the CDR3 is TGTGCCAGCAGCTTAGCAGCGAACTATGGCTACACCTTC.

Ten or more counts support this clonotype. V gene TRBV29-1 combines with J gene TRBJ1-3; D unresolved. Germline assignment: CDR1 SQVTM and CDR2 ANQGSEA. This CDR3 region has 13 residues. Trimming pared 3 bases from V and 0 bases from J, leaving 6 bases between. CDR3 protein: CSVESYSGNTIYF. The CDR3 region has the DNA TGCAGCGTTGAGTCGTACTCTGGAAACACCATATATTTT.

This clonotype was counted many times. V and J are TRBV5-1 and TRBJ2-7; 9 nucleotides line up with TRBD1. V lost 4 bases, J lost 3 bases, and 8 bases stayed unmatched. CDR3 length equals 15 residues. Germline lookup yields CDR1 SGHRS and CDR2 YFSETQ. The CDR3, as DNA: TGCGCCAGCAGCCCGACCGGGACAGGGTTCTACGAGCAGTACTTC. It specifies CASSPTGTGFYEQYF. Drawing the rest from reference TRBV5-1 and TRBJ2-7, the complete variable domain is KAGVTQTPRYLIKTRGQQVTLSCSPISGHRSVSWYQQTPGQGLQFLFEYFSETQRNKGNFPGRFSGRQFSNSRSEMNVSTLELGDSALYLCASSPTGTGFYEQYFGPGTRLTVT.